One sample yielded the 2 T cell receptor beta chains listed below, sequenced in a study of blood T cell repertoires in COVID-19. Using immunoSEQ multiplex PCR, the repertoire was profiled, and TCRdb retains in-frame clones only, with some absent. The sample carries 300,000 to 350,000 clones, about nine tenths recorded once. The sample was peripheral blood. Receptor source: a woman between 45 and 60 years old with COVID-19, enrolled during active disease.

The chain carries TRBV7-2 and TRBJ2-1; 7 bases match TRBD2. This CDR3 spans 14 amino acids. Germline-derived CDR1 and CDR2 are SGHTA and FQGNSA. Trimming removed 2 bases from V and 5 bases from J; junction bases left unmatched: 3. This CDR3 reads CASSLTGGDNEQFF. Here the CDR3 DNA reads TGTGCCAGCAGCTTAACGGGAGGAGACAATGAGCAGTTCTTC.

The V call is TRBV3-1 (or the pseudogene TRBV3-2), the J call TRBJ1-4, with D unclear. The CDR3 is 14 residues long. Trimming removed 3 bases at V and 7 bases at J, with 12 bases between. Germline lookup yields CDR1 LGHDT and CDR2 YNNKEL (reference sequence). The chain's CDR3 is CASSQLSPSEKLFF. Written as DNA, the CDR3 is TGTGCCAGCAGCCAGTTGTCCCCCTCTGAAAAACTGTTTTTT.